This entry lists 5 T cell receptor beta chains sequenced from one sample in a study of cytomegalovirus exposure and HLA in healthy donors. PCR involved 60 Vbeta and 13 Jbeta primers. Clones were sequenced by immunoSEQ multiplex PCR, and TCRdb holds only the in-frame ones, with some missing. The sample lists approximately 140,000 clones; 79% were seen once. The sample comprised PBMCs. The origin of the receptors is a man aged 50-60 years in good health and CMV-seropositive.

The chain carries TRBV6-4 and TRBJ2-3; perhaps TRBD2 as D (6 bases). This CDR3 contains 15 residues. CDR1 is MRHNA and CDR2 is SNTAGT in the germline V gene. V gave up 2 bases and J gave up 1 base, with 10 bases separating them. The CDR3 protein is CASSDRDFRTDTQYF. CDR3 coding DNA: TGTGCCAGCAGTGACCGGGACTTCCGCACAGATACGCAGTATTTT.

V and J are TRBV18 and TRBJ2-1; 12 bases are a match to TRBD2. This CDR3 is built from 15 residues. The junction had 4 bases not matched to a gene; V was cut back by 5 bases and J by 5 bases. The germline V gene encodes CDR1 KGHSH and CDR2 LQKENI. CDR3 coding DNA: TGTGCCAGCTCATCGACTAGCGGGAGCGACAATGAGCAGTTCTTC. Protein: CASSSTSGSDNEQFF. The variable domain in full, with the rest retrieved from reference TRBV18 and TRBJ2-1, is NAGVMQNPRHLVRRRGQEARLRCSPMKGHSHVYWYRQLPEEGLKFMVYLQKENIIDESGMPKERFSAEFPKEGPSILRIQQVVRGDSAAYFCASSSTSGSDNEQFFGPGTRLTVL.

The chain uses TRBV15 and TRBJ2-5; 9 bases are a match to TRBD1. The J call is doubtful: the DNA matches TRBJ2-7 better. This CDR3 region has 16 residues. Germline V gene data show CDR1 as LNHNV and CDR2 as YYDKDF (reference sequence). The CDR3 DNA sequence: TGTGCCACCAGCAGAGATCATGGACAGGGGCTCTACGAGCAGTACTTC. Protein sequence: CATSRDHGQGLYEQYF.

The V gene is TRBV10-3, the J gene TRBJ1-1; D remains unclear. The length of the CDR3 is 13 residues. V lost 0 bases and J 4 bases, leaving 6 bases between the germline ends. CDR1 is ENHRY, CDR2 SYGVKD, per germline. CDR3 protein: CAISESRTTEAFF. The CDR3 region has the DNA TGTGCCATCAGTGAGTCGAGAACCACTGAAGCTTTCTTT.

The chain carries TRBV2 and TRBJ2-3; 10 nucleotides agree with TRBD2. In germline, CDR1 is SNHLY, CDR2 FYNNEI. This CDR3 is built from 16 residues. Trimming cost V 4 bases and J 3 bases; bases outside gene matches: 7. The CDR3 bases are TGTGCCAGCAGTGGGCTAGCGGGAGCTTCAACAGATACGCAGTATTTT. This sequence encodes CASSGLAGASTDTQYF.